Listed below are T cell receptor beta chains from one sample, sequenced in a study of vaccination effects on CD4 cells after COVID-19. Sequencing used immunoSEQ multiplex PCR; TCRdb keeps in-frame clones, though not all of them. The sample holds about 46,000 clones; around four fifths are singletons and the top ten take roughly 8.8%. Antigen specificity for these receptors is unknown. The sequencing used CD4+ T cells from PBMCs cultured without peptide, collected before COVID-19 vaccination. The receptors here all came from a human donor who had a prior SARS-CoV-2 infection. CDR3s include the opening cysteine and the closing phenylalanine or tryptophan. The order of the fields is CDR3 protein, CDR3 DNA, clone size, V gene, D gene, CDR3 length, J gene. The D gene is left open where the match is weak. Some rows have no size entry. The others give once, few or many, or a class for an expanded clone.

CASRPYLSGGLALTYEQYF,TGTGCCAGCAGGCCTTACCTCTCGGGCGGACTAGCGTTGACCTACGAGCAGTACTTC,.,TRBV5-6,TRBD2,19,TRBJ2-7
CAISDSRGDNSPLHF,TGTGCCATCAGTGACAGCAGAGGGGATAATTCACCCCTCCACTTT,few,TRBV10-3,.,15,TRBJ1-6
CASSPRGHFEAFF,TGTGCCAGCAGTCCCAGGGGGCATTTTGAAGCTTTCTTT,.,TRBV6-2/TRBV6-3,TRBD1,13,TRBJ1-1
CASSPMISSEQETQYF,TGTGCCAGCAGCCCGATGATTTCCTCGGAACAAGAGACCCAGTACTTC,.,TRBV3-1/TRBV3-2,.,16,TRBJ2-5
CSASEGPSSYEQYF,TGCAGTGCTAGTGAGGGCCCGAGCTCCTACGAGCAGTACTTC,.,TRBV20-1,.,14,TRBJ2-7
CAISEGHFPEKLFF,TGTGCCATCAGTGAAGGGCACTTTCCTGAAAAACTGTTTTTT,.,TRBV10-3,.,14,TRBJ1-4
CASSLVTSGTRFF,TGTGCCAGCAGCTTAGTTACTAGCGGGACTAGGTTCTTC,.,TRBV7-2,TRBD2,13,TRBJ2-1
CASNEKRQSSYNEQFF,TGTGCCAGCAATGAAAAGCGGCAAAGCTCCTACAATGAGCAGTTCTTC,.,TRBV7-8,.,16,TRBJ2-1
CASSLRTGGKETQYF,TGCGCCAGCAGCTTGCGGACAGGGGGGAAAGAGACCCAGTACTTC,.,TRBV5-1,TRBD1,15,TRBJ2-5
CASSLFVFGTASTDTQYF,TGTGCCAGCAGCTTATTTGTGTTCGGGACAGCTAGCACAGATACGCAGTATTTT,.,TRBV7-8,TRBD1,18,TRBJ2-3
CASSLDKRGATHEQYF,TGTGCCAGCAGCTTAGATAAGCGAGGAGCCACGCACGAGCAGTACTTC,few,TRBV11-3,.,16,TRBJ2-7
CASSTLNGSGNTIYF,TGTGCCAGCAGCACTCTGAATGGCTCTGGAAACACCATATATTTT,.,TRBV7-9,.,15,TRBJ1-3
CASSRYGATNTGELFF,TGTGCCAGCAGCCGATACGGGGCCACGAACACCGGGGAGCTGTTTTTT,.,TRBV7-3,.,16,TRBJ2-2